A selection of T cell receptor beta chains follows, all from one sample in a study of human T cells and chemical hapten exposure. TCRdb processed the RACE reads anew with MiXCR; each CDR3 protein has one entry. The top ten clones hold 1.5% to 2% of a sample with 150,000 to 200,000 distinct CDR3 sequences, 14% of them seen once. This specimen consisted of whole blood, obtained in connection with sensitization to the hapten diphenylcyclopropenone (DPC). These receptors originate from a woman aged 30 to 39 with alopecia areata. Some clones in this sample may be carry-over from other donors' samples. Both conserved end residues are part of each CDR3. The D gene is left open where the match is weak. Rows give clone size only sometimes, using once, few, many, or a class for an expanded clone.

len	abundance	v_gene	j_gene	d_gene	CDR3nt	CDR3aa
15	NA	TRBV10-2	TRBJ2-1	NA	TGCGCCAGCAGTGTCCCAAATGGGGGGAACAATGAGCAGTTCTTC	CASSVPNGGNNEQFF
12	few	TRBV11-2	TRBJ2-1	NA	TGTGCCAGCAGCCCCATGGAGAATGAGCAGTTCTTC	CASSPMENEQFF
14	few	TRBV20-1	TRBJ2-5	TRBD2	TGCAGTGCTAGGTTGGGACTAGCCCAAGAGACCCAGTACTTC	CSARLGLAQETQYF
19	NA	TRBV15	TRBJ2-3	TRBD1	TGTGCCACCAGCAGAGTCCGGACAGGGGAGGATTACGGCACAGATACGCAGTATTTT	CATSRVRTGEDYGTDTQYF
18	few	TRBV6-2/TRBV6-3	TRBJ2-3	TRBD2	TGTGCCAGCAGCCCCATTCTCGGACTAGCGGGAGGCACAGATACGCAGTATTTT	CASSPILGLAGGTDTQYF
15	few	TRBV11-2	TRBJ1-1	NA	TGTGCCAGCAGCACAGCCACAGGGTTGAACACTGAAGCTTTCTTT	CASSTATGLNTEAFF
14	NA	TRBV20-1	TRBJ2-7	NA	TGCAGTGCTAGAGGGGAGACATCGCCCTCCGAGCAGTACTTC	CSARGETSPSEQYF
15	few	TRBV7-3	TRBJ2-2	NA	TGTGCCAGCAGCTTACTCGGACTTACCACCGGGGAGCTGTTTTTT	CASSLLGLTTGELFF
15	few	TRBV7-6	TRBJ2-3	NA	TGTGCCAGCAGCCCACCGAACCCTAGCACAGATACGCAGTATTTT	CASSPPNPSTDTQYF
13	many	TRBV7-6	TRBJ1-6	NA	TGTGCCAGCAGCTTAGAAGGGTATTCACCCCTCCACTTT	CASSLEGYSPLHF
13	NA	TRBV5-1	TRBJ1-2	NA	TGCGCCAGCAGCTTGGAACAGGCCCATGGCTACACCTTC	CASSLEQAHGYTF
17	many	TRBV7-6	TRBJ2-2	TRBD2	TGTGCCAGCAGCTTAGGAGCGGGGGGGCCGGGCACCGGGGAGCTGTTTTTT	CASSLGAGGPGTGELFF
17	many	TRBV28	TRBJ1-6	NA	TGTGCCAGCAGTTTACAGGGGTACACACAAGTTAATTCACCCCTCCACTTT	CASSLQGYTQVNSPLHF
14	few	TRBV5-1	TRBJ2-1	TRBD2	TGCGCCAGCAGCTTAGTAGCGGGAGGTGGTGAGCAGTTCTTC	CASSLVAGGGEQFF
15	few	TRBV12-3/TRBV12-4	TRBJ2-1	NA	TGTGCCAGCAGTCCTCAGGGGGGGACCTACAATGAGCAGTTCTTC	CASSPQGGTYNEQFF
13	many	TRBV20-1	TRBJ2-5	NA	TGCAGTGCTACTAGGGACTACCAAGAGACCCAGTACTTC	CSATRDYQETQYF
13	many	TRBV6-2/TRBV6-3	TRBJ2-5	NA	TGTGCCAGCAGTCTGCTGGGGCGAGAGACCCAGTACTTC	CASSLLGRETQYF
12	few	TRBV6-4	TRBJ2-2	NA	TGTGCCAGCAGTGACCGCCCTGGGGAGCTGTTTTTT	CASSDRPGELFF
15	NA	TRBV10-2	TRBJ2-7	TRBD1	TGCGCCAGCAAAATCGGGACAGGGGGTTCCTACGAGCAGTACTTC	CASKIGTGGSYEQYF
19	many	TRBV3-1	TRBJ2-1	NA	TGTGCCAGCAGCCAACCCGCCGGGCCTTCGGGGGAGTTCCACAATGAGCAGTTCTTC	CASSQPAGPSGEFHNEQFF
16	few	TRBV5-5	TRBJ2-7	TRBD1	TGTGCCAGCAGCCTGGACCACAGGGGTTCCCTTCGCGAGCAGTACTTC	CASSLDHRGSLREQYF
13	NA	TRBV20-1	TRBJ1-2	NA	TGCAGTGCTAGGTCTAGCCAGAACTATGGCTACACCTTC	CSARSSQNYGYTF
13	NA	TRBV5-6	TRBJ2-7	NA	TGTGCCAGCAGCTTGTGGCCAACATCCGAGCAGTACTTC	CASSLWPTSEQYF
14	NA	TRBV7-9	TRBJ2-3	NA	TGTGCCAGCAGCTTGGGGTTAAGGCCAGATACGCAGTATTTT	CASSLGLRPDTQYF
14	NA	TRBV25-1	TRBJ1-6	TRBD1	TGTGCCAGCAGACGGGACAGGACGAATTCACCCCTCCACTTT	CASRRDRTNSPLHF
14	NA	TRBV6-5	TRBJ1-1	NA	TGTGCCAGCAGTTACTTTACAGGGAACACTGAAGCTTTCTTT	CASSYFTGNTEAFF
15	NA	TRBV12-3/TRBV12-4	TRBJ2-1	NA	TGTGCCAGCAGTTTTAGCGGACGCCGCGGCTATGAGCAGTTCTTC	CASSFSGRRGYEQFF
13	few	TRBV29-1	TRBJ2-1	NA	TGCAGCGTCGCAACGGGAGTTAACAATGAGCAGTTCTTC	CSVATGVNNEQFF
13	many	TRBV20-1	TRBJ1-1	NA	TGCAGTGCTAGAGCTAGGGGGAACACTGAAGCTTTCTTT	CSARARGNTEAFF
15	few	TRBV3-1	TRBJ2-1	TRBD2	TGTGCCAGCAGCCAAGATTCGACTAGCTTGAATGAGCAGTTCTTC	CASSQDSTSLNEQFF
13	NA	TRBV9	TRBJ2-3	NA	TGTGCCAGCAGCTCGCGGGGCACAGATACGCAGTATTTT	CASSSRGTDTQYF
14	few	TRBV29-1	TRBJ2-7	TRBD2	TGCAGCGTCACCGGGACTAGCGGCTCCTACGAGCAGTACTTC	CSVTGTSGSYEQYF
12	many	TRBV6-2/TRBV6-3	TRBJ2-7	TRBD1	TGTGCCAGCAGCCTGGGACAGGACGAGCAGTACTTC	CASSLGQDEQYF
13	NA	TRBV18	TRBJ1-5	NA	TGTGCCAGCTCACCGGATCGGGCCCAGCCCCAGCATTTT	CASSPDRAQPQHF
14	NA	TRBV12-3/TRBV12-4	TRBJ1-4	NA	TGTGCCAGCAGTTTTTCCAGGGCCGGTGAAAAACTGTTTTTT	CASSFSRAGEKLFF
15	NA	TRBV6-4	TRBJ1-5	TRBD1	TGTGCCAGCAGCCCCCGGGACAGGGCAAATCAGCCCCAGCATTTT	CASSPRDRANQPQHF
11	NA	TRBV20-1	TRBJ1-1	TRBD1	TGCAGTGCGAACAGGGGCACTGAAGCTTTCTTT	CSANRGTEAFF